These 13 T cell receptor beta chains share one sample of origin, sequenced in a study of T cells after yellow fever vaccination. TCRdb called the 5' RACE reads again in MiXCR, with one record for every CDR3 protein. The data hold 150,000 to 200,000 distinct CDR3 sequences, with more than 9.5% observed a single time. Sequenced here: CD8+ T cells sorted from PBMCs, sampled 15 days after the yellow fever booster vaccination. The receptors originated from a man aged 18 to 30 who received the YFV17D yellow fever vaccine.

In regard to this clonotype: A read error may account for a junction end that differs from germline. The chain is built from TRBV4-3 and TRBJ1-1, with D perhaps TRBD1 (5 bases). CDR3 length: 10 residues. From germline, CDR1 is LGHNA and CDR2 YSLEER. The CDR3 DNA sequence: TGCGCCATCAGCCCGTTACCCGGGGGCTTT. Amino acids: CAISPLPGGF.

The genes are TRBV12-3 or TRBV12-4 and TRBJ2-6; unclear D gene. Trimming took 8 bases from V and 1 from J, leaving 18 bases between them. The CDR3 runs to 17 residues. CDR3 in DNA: TGTGCCAGCGGGTGGGCCCTGGAAAATTCTGGGGCCAACGTCCTGACTTTC. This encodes CASGWALENSGANVLTF.

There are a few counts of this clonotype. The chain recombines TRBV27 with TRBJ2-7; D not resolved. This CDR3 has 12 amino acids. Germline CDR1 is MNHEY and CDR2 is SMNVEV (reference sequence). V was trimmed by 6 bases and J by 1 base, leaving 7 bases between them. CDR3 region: CASRGMSYEQYF. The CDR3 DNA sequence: TGTGCCAGCAGGGGAATGTCCTACGAGCAGTACTTC.

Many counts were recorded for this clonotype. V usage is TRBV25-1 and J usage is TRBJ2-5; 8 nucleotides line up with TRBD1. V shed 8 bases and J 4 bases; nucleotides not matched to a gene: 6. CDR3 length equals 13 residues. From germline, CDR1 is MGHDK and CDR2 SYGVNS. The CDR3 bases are TGTGCCAGCGGTCAGGGGGCGGGAGAGACCCAGTACTTC. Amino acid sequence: CASGQGAGETQYF.

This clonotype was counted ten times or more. This chain's CDR3 is CAINDQGAGGELFF. In DNA, the CDR3 is TGTGCCATCAACGACCAGGGGGCTGGCGGGGAGCTGTTTTTT. The chain links TRBV12-3 or TRBV12-4 to TRBJ2-2, with TRBD1 matching 8 bases. The CDR3 has 14 amino acids. V lost 10 bases and J lost 7; bases outside the gene matches: 11.

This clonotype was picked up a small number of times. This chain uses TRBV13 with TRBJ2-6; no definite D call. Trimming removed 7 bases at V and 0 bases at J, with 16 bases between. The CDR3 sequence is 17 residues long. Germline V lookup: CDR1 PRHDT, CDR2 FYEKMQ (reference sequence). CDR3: CASTTRVAYSGANVLTF. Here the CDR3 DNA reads TGTGCCAGCACCACAAGGGTTGCATACTCTGGGGCCAACGTCCTGACTTTC.

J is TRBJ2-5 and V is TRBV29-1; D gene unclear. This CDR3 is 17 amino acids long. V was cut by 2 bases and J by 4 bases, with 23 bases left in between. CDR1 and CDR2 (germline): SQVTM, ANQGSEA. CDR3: CSVEFPTDTVGAETQYF. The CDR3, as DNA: TGCAGCGTTGAATTTCCCACCGACACGGTTGGAGCAGAGACCCAGTACTTC.

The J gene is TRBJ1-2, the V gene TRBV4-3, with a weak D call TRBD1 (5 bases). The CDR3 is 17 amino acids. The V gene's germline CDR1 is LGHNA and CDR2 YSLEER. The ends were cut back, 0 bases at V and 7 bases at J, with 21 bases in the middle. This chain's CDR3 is CASSQELPRWTSFGYTF. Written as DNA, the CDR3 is TGCGCCAGCAGCCAAGAGCTCCCCCGGTGGACAAGCTTTGGCTACACCTTC.

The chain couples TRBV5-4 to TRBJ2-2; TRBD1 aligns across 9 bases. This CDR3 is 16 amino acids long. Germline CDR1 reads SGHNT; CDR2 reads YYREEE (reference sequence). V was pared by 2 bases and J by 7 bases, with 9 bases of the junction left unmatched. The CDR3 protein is CASSFLDRGSVGELFF. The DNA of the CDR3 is TGTGCCAGCAGCTTCCTGGACAGGGGATCGGTCGGGGAGCTGTTTTTT. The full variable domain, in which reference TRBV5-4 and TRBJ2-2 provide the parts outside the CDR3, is ETGVTQSPTHLIKTRGQQVTLRCSSQSGHNTVSWYQQALGQGPQFIFQYYREEENGRGNFPPRFSGLQFPNYSSELNVNALELDDSALYLCASSFLDRGSVGELFFGEGSRLTVL.

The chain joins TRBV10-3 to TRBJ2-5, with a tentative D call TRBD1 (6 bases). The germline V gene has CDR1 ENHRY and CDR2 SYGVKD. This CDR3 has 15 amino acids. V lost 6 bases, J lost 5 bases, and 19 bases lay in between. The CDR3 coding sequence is TGTGCCATCAGCGTTCGAGGGGGTGAGGATGAGACCCAGTACTTC. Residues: CAISVRGGEDETQYF.

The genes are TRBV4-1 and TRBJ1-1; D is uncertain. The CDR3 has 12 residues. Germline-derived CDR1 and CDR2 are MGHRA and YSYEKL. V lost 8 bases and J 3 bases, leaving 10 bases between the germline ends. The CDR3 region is CASGRHDTEAFF. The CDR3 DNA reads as TGCGCCAGCGGACGACACGACACTGAAGCTTTCTTT.

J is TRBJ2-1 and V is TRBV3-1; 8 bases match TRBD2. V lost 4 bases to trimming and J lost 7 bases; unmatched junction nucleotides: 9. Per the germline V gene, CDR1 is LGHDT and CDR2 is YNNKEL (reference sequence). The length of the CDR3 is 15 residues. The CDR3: CASSPGLAVSNEQFF. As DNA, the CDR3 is TGTGCCAGCAGCCCAGGACTAGCCGTTTCAAATGAGCAGTTCTTC.

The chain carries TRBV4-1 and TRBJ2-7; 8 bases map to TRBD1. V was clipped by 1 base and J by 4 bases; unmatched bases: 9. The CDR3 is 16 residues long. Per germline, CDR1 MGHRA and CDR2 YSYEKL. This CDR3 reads CASSQGLGRGLYEQYV. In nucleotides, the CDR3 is TGCGCCAGCAGCCAAGGTCTCGGCAGGGGGCTTTACGAGCAGTACGTC.